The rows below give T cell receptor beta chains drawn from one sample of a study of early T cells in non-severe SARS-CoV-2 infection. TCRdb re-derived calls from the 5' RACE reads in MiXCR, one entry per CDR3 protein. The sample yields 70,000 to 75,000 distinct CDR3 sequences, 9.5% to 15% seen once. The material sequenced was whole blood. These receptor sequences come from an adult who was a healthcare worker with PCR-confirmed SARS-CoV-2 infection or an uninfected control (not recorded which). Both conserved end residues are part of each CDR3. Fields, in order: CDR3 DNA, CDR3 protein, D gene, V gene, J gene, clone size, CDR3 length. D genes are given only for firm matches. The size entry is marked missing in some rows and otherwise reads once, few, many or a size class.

TGCGCCAGCAGCCAAGACCTGGGAATAAGCGACGAGCAGTACTTC	CASSQDLGISDEQYF	-	TRBV4-1	TRBJ2-7	few	15
TGTGCCAGTACCCCAATGGCCGCTAACTATGGCTACACCTTC	CASTPMAANYGYTF	-	TRBV19	TRBJ1-2	many	14
TGTGCCAGCAGCCAAGATTCTCAGCTGTTTTTT	CASSQDSQLFF	-	TRBV14	TRBJ2-2	many	11
TGCAGCGTTGAATTGACAAAAGCGGGGGAGCAGTACTTC	CSVELTKAGEQYF	TRBD2	TRBV29-1	TRBJ2-7	-	13
TGCAGCGTGCCGGACAGGGATGGCTACACCTTC	CSVPDRDGYTF	TRBD1	TRBV29-1	TRBJ1-2	few	11
TGTGCCAGCAGCTCGGAAAACAGGGTGGCCGCACCAGATACGCAGTATTTT	CASSSENRVAAPDTQYF	-	TRBV7-6	TRBJ2-3	few	17
TGTGCCAGCAGCCCCGGGACTAGCGGCCACAATGAGCAGTTCTTC	CASSPGTSGHNEQFF	TRBD2	TRBV14	TRBJ2-1	-	15
TGCAGCGTTGGCGGGACAGGGGCCTACGAGCAGTACTTC	CSVGGTGAYEQYF	TRBD1	TRBV29-1	TRBJ2-7	few	13
TGTGCCAGCAGCCCTTATGGGTCCCGACTGAACTACAATGAGCAGTTCTTC	CASSPYGSRLNYNEQFF	-	TRBV3-1	TRBJ2-1	-	17
TGTGCCAGCAGCCTCAGACTAGCCGCCTACGAGCAGTACTTC	CASSLRLAAYEQYF	TRBD2	TRBV28	TRBJ2-7	few	14
TGCGTCAGCAGTGAGCGTGATGGGTGGAGTGAGCAGTTCTTC	CVSSERDGWSEQFF	-	TRBV10-1	TRBJ2-1	-	14
TGCAGTGCTAGATCACAAAGCCGAGGGCGGGCGACAGATACGCAGTATTTT	CSARSQSRGRATDTQYF	-	TRBV20-1	TRBJ2-3	-	17
TGTGCCAGCAGTGTTGGTTACTCCTACAATGAGCAGTTCTTC	CASSVGYSYNEQFF	-	TRBV2	TRBJ2-1	-	14
TGTGCCAGCAGTTTATCCGTTTCCTACGAGCAGTACTTC	CASSLSVSYEQYF	-	TRBV28	TRBJ2-7	-	13
TGTGCCAGCAAGGGCAGGGGCCACGAGCAGTACTTC	CASKGRGHEQYF	-	TRBV12-3/TRBV12-4	TRBJ2-7	-	12
TGTGCCAGCAGTTACTCGCCCGCGGGGGGGTATGAGCAGTTCTTC	CASSYSPAGGYEQFF	TRBD2	TRBV6-5	TRBJ2-1	-	15
TGCGCCAGCAGCCAACAGACTAGGCGCACAGATACGCAGTATTTT	CASSQQTRRTDTQYF	-	TRBV10-2	TRBJ2-3	-	15
TGTGCCAGCAGCGTAGATGGCAGGAACTATGGCTACACCTTC	CASSVDGRNYGYTF	-	TRBV9	TRBJ1-2	few	14
TGTGCCATCCAACGAACGGCCTCGGGGCCCTACGAGCAGTACTTC	CAIQRTASGPYEQYF	-	TRBV10-3	TRBJ2-7	-	15
TGTGCCAGCGCTCTTGAGTCAGGGACTCATCAGCCCCAGCATTTT	CASALESGTHQPQHF	-	TRBV2	TRBJ1-5	-	15
TGTGCCAGCAGCCGCTCAGGGTCTTCTGGGGCCAACGTCCTGACTTTC	CASSRSGSSGANVLTF	-	TRBV12-3/TRBV12-4	TRBJ2-6	-	16
TGCAGTGCTAGAGATGGGAGGACATCGGTCGTGGGCACCATATATTTT	CSARDGRTSVVGTIYF	-	TRBV20-1	TRBJ1-3	few	16
TGTGCCAGCAGCCATTTCGTCATCCAGACCCAGTACTTC	CASSHFVIQTQYF	-	TRBV12-3/TRBV12-4	TRBJ2-5	-	13
TGTGCCAGCAGCCACCCGGGACAGCCCTACGAGCAGTACTTC	CASSHPGQPYEQYF	TRBD1	TRBV3-1	TRBJ2-7	-	14
TGCAGCGTGGAACCCCTTGGCAGGGACCACGAGCAGTACTTC	CSVEPLGRDHEQYF	-	TRBV29-1	TRBJ2-7	many	14
TGCAGCGTTCTTGGGACAGCGAACACCGGGGAGCTGTTTTTT	CSVLGTANTGELFF	TRBD1	TRBV29-1	TRBJ2-2	many	14
TGTGCCACGCAACACCAGAACACTGAAGCTTTCTTT	CATQHQNTEAFF	-	TRBV7-9	TRBJ1-1	many	12
TGTGCCAGCAGCTTAGTCTCGAACAGGGTCGGCCAGCCCCAGCATTTT	CASSLVSNRVGQPQHF	-	TRBV7-2	TRBJ1-5	few	16
TGCAGTGCTAGAGCCCGGACAGGGGTTAATAGCAATCAGCCCCAGCATTTT	CSARARTGVNSNQPQHF	TRBD1	TRBV20-1	TRBJ1-5	many	17
TGTGCCAGCACTCCTAGCGGGAGCAATACCGGGGAGCTGTTTTTT	CASTPSGSNTGELFF	TRBD2	TRBV27	TRBJ2-2	many	15
TGTGCCAGCAGCTTGGTTCGGGGGCGGACTGAAGCTTTCTTT	CASSLVRGRTEAFF	-	TRBV7-9	TRBJ1-1	few	14
TGCGCCAGCAGTAGGGACAGGCTAACTCCGGCTGAAGCTTTCTTT	CASSRDRLTPAEAFF	TRBD1	TRBV10-2	TRBJ1-1	many	15
TGTGCCAGCAGACGTACCTACACCGGGGAGCTGTTTTTT	CASRRTYTGELFF	-	TRBV9	TRBJ2-2	-	13
TGTGCCAGCAATTCACCGGGACAGGGGTATTCACCCCTCCACTTT	CASNSPGQGYSPLHF	TRBD1	TRBV6-5	TRBJ1-6	-	15
TGTGCCAGCAGTTCCGTGGCGGTTTGGGGTGAAAAACTGTTTTTT	CASSSVAVWGEKLFF	-	TRBV27	TRBJ1-4	-	15
TGTGCCAGCAGCCAGACCCTAGCGGGGGGGCGGTATACGCAGTATTTT	CASSQTLAGGRYTQYF	TRBD2	TRBV14	TRBJ2-3	many	16
TGTGCTAGTGGTTTGGTAAGTCGCGGGGAAGAGCAGTACTTC	CASGLVSRGEEQYF	-	TRBV12-5	TRBJ2-7	-	14
TGTGCCAGCACCTATCCACCTAGCGGCCAAGAGACCCAGTACTTC	CASTYPPSGQETQYF	TRBD2	TRBV2	TRBJ2-5	-	15
TGTGCCAGCAGTGAAGCGTCCGGGACTAGGGCGCGAAATACGCAGTATTTT	CASSEASGTRARNTQYF	TRBD2	TRBV2	TRBJ2-3	-	17
TGTGCCAGCTCACCCCGGACCGGGGAAGCTTTCTTT	CASSPRTGEAFF	-	TRBV18	TRBJ1-1	-	12
TGCAGCGTTGAAGGAAGGGGCCAAGACGAGCAGTACTTC	CSVEGRGQDEQYF	-	TRBV29-1	TRBJ2-7	-	13
TGTGCCAGCAGTGAAATGGGGAGCAATCAGCCCCAGCATTTT	CASSEMGSNQPQHF	-	TRBV2	TRBJ1-5	many	14
TGTGCCAGCAGCTTAGCGGACGAATACGAGCAGTACTTC	CASSLADEYEQYF	-	TRBV7-3	TRBJ2-7	few	13
TGTGCCAGCAGTGAGGCCCCGACAGGATCCTACGAGCAGTACTTC	CASSEAPTGSYEQYF	-	TRBV6-1	TRBJ2-7	few	15
TGTGCCAGCACCCCGAGGACAGACCTCTCTAACTATGGCTACACCTTC	CASTPRTDLSNYGYTF	-	TRBV6-1	TRBJ1-2	-	16
TGTGCTAGCAGCTTAGAATTGTCAGGGGTCGGCTCACCCCTCCACTTT	CASSLELSGVGSPLHF	-	TRBV7-7	TRBJ1-6	many	16
TGTGCCAGCAGCTCGGGTAGCCGGGGCGCGGGGACGGAGACCCAGTACTTC	CASSSGSRGAGTETQYF	-	TRBV7-9	TRBJ2-5	many	17
TGTGCCAGCAGCTTAGGTGACGAGACCCAGTACTTC	CASSLGDETQYF	-	TRBV13	TRBJ2-5	few	12
TGTGCCAGCAGTGAATTGCTAGCGGGGAACACCGGGGAGCTGTTTTTT	CASSELLAGNTGELFF	TRBD2	TRBV6-1	TRBJ2-2	-	16
TGTGCCAGCAGCTTAGGAGTAGCGGGAGAACGCGAGCAGTTCTTC	CASSLGVAGEREQFF	TRBD2	TRBV11-2	TRBJ2-1	-	15
TGTGCCAGCAGAGAGGGACAGGGGCTCTACAATGAGCAGTTCTTC	CASREGQGLYNEQFF	TRBD1	TRBV12-3/TRBV12-4	TRBJ2-1	-	15
TGTGCCAGCAGCCCGGGACAGCTGAATTCACCCCTCCACTTT	CASSPGQLNSPLHF	TRBD1	TRBV12-3/TRBV12-4	TRBJ1-6	many	14
TGCGCCAGCAGCCCGGACACAGCTAATGAAAAACTGTTTTTT	CASSPDTANEKLFF	-	TRBV5-1	TRBJ1-4	many	14
TGTGCCAGCAGTGAAATGACGGTCCAAGAGACCCAGTACTTC	CASSEMTVQETQYF	-	TRBV2	TRBJ2-5	many	14
TGTGCCAGCAGCCCCCCCCGAGGACGAACTAACTATGGCTACACCTTC	CASSPPRGRTNYGYTF	-	TRBV3-1	TRBJ1-2	few	16
TGTGCCAGCAGCGTGTCGACCGGGGAGCTGTTTTTT	CASSVSTGELFF	-	TRBV9	TRBJ2-2	few	12
TGTGCCAGCAACCAGGGTGGCACTGAAGCTTTCTTT	CASNQGGTEAFF	-	TRBV7-9	TRBJ1-1	few	12
TGTGCCAGCAGCTTAAGGCAGGGTAAAGATGAGCAGTTCTTC	CASSLRQGKDEQFF	-	TRBV7-6	TRBJ2-1	many	14
TGCGCCAGCAGCCCACTAGCGGGAGTCCCCACAGATACGCAGTATTTT	CASSPLAGVPTDTQYF	TRBD2	TRBV5-1	TRBJ2-3	many	16